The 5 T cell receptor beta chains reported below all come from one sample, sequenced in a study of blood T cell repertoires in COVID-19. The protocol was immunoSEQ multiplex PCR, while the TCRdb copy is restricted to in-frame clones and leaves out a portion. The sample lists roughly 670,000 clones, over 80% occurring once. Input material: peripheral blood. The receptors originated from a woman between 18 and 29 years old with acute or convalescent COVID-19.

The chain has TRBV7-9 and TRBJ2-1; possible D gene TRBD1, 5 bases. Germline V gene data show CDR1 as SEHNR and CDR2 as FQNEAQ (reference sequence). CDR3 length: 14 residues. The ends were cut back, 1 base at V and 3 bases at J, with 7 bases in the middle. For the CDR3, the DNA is TGTGCCAGCAGCTTAGAGGGGTACTACAATGAGCAGTTCTTC. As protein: CASSLEGYYNEQFF. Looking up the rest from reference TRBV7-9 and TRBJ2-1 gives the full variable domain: DTGVSQNPRHKITKRGQNVTFRCDPISEHNRLYWYRQTLGQGPEFLTYFQNEAQLEKSRLLSDRFSAERPKGSFSTLEIQRTEQGDSAMYLCASSLEGYYNEQFFGPGTRLTVL.

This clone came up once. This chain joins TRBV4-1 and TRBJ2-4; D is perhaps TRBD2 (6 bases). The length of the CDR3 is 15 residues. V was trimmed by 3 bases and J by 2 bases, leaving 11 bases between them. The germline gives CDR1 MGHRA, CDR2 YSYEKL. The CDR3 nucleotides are TGCGCCAGCAGCCACTTCAGGGACTCCAAAAACATTCAGTACTTC. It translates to CASSHFRDSKNIQYF.

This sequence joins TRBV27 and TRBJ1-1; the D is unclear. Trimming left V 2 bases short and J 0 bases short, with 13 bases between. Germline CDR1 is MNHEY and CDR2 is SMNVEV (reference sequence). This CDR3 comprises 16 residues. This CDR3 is CASSLTPPGLNTEAFF. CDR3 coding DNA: TGTGCCAGCAGTTTAACCCCTCCAGGCTTGAACACTGAAGCTTTCTTT.

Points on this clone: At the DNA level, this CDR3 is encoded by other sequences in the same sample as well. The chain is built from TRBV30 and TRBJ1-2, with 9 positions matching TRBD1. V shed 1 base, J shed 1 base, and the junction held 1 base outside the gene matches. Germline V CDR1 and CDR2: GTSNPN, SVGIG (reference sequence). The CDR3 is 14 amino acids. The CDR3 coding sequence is TGTGCCTGGAGTGCGGACAGGGGTAACTATGGCTACACCTTC. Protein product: CAWSADRGNYGYTF.

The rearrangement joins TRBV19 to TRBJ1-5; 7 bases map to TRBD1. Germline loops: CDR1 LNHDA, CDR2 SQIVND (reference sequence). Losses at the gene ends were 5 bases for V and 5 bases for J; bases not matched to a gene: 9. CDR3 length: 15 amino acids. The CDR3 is CASSPQDRVDQPQHF. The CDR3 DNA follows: TGTGCCAGTAGTCCCCAAGACAGGGTCGATCAGCCCCAGCATTTT.